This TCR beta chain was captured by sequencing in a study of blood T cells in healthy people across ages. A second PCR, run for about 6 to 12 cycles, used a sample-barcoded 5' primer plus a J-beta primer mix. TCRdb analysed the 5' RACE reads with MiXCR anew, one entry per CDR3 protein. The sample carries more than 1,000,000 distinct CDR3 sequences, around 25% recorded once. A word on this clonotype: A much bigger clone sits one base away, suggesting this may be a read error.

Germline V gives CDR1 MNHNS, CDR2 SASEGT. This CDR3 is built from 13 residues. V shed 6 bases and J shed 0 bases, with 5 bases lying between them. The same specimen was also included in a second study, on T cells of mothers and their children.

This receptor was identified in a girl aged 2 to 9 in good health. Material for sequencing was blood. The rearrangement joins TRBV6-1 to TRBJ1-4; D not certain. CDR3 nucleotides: TGTGCCAGCAGGTCTGCAACTAATGAAAAACTGTTTTTT. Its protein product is CASRSATNEKLFF.